Included here is one T cell receptor beta chain sequence, with context. Its antigen is unknown. V gave up 7 bases and J gave up 3 bases; unmatched junction bases: 7. CDR1 is SGHRS and CDR2 is YFSETQ in the germline V gene. There are 15 residues in the CDR3. The data are from a study of T-cell memory formation after mild COVID-19. Background on the study: TCR clustering was largely donor specific. Study-level results: Whether second-wave clones peaking at day 37 were SARS-CoV-2 specific went unconfirmed. Mainly CM and EM harbored the contracting CD4+ clones; mainly EMRA harbored the CD8+ ones.

One entry per CDR3 protein results from TCRdb running MiXCR on the 5' RACE reads. Among some 120,000 distinct CDR3 sequences, more than 15% were seen once, and the ten largest hold about 5%. The sequencing input was PBMCs or a T cell subset sorted from them (not recorded which). The clonotype was recovered from a man in his late teens or twenties who had mild COVID-19 (a few samples of this study predate the infection). Cell type and time point are not known. This chain uses TRBV5-1 with TRBJ2-3, with 11 bases identical to TRBD2. CDR3 amino acids: CASGTVAGGTDTQYF. The CDR3 DNA follows: TGCGCCAGCGGAACCGTAGCGGGGGGGACAGATACGCAGTATTTT.